The 32 T cell receptor beta chains listed next were all sequenced from one sample in a study of PD-1 blockade in classical Hodgkin lymphoma. Clones were read by immunoSEQ multiplex PCR, and TCRdb kept only the in-frame ones, dropping some. The top ten hold 6.5% to 7.5% of the sample, which has more than 25,000 clones, around 88% seen once. Each patient experienced a relapse that followed autologous stem cell transplantation, and brentuximab vedotin exposure varied. Investigators obtained CD8+ T cells from thawed PBMCs by magnetic negative selection. The source was CD8+ T cells from blood, collected at baseline. Every receptor here comes from a human donor with classical Hodgkin lymphoma.

This clone was seen a few times. This chain joins TRBV29-1 and TRBJ1-5; 7 bases match TRBD1. V dropped 4 bases and J dropped 0; count of bases not matched to a gene: 3. Germline lookup yields CDR1 SQVTM and CDR2 ANQGSEA. CDR3 length: 14 amino acids. This CDR3 is CSVARDSSNQPQHF. In DNA form, the CDR3 reads TGCAGCGTTGCCCGGGACAGTAGCAATCAGCCCCAGCATTTT.

The V gene is TRBV2, the J gene TRBJ2-7, with D perhaps matching TRBD1 (7 bases). Trimming pared 4 bases from V and 7 bases from J, leaving 20 bases between. Germline assignment: CDR1 SNHLY and CDR2 FYNNEI. The CDR3 is 15 amino acids. For the CDR3, the DNA is TGTGCCAGCAGTGCGCCTATGCAGGGGGGCGATGAGCAGTACTTC. It yields the protein CASSAPMQGGDEQYF. Based on the CDR3 plus reference TRBV2 and TRBJ2-7, the full variable domain is EPEVTQTPSHQVTQMGQEVILRCVPISNHLYFYWYRQILGQKVEFLVSFYNNEISEKSEIFDDQFSVERPDGSNFTLKIRSTKLEDSAMYFCASSAPMQGGDEQYFGPGTRLTVT.

The rearrangement joins TRBV19 to TRBJ2-7; 7 bases agree with TRBD1. V lost 5 bases to trimming and J lost 4 bases; unmatched junction nucleotides: 5. CDR1 is LNHDA and CDR2 is SQIVND in the germline V gene (reference sequence). This CDR3 region has 13 residues. CDR3 region: CASSAGTEYEQYF. The DNA of the CDR3 is TGTGCCAGTAGTGCCGGGACAGAGTACGAGCAGTACTTC.

This chain uses TRBV7-6 with TRBJ2-1; D is perhaps TRBD2 (5 bases). Trimming pared 4 bases from V and 5 bases from J, leaving 15 bases between. CDR1 is SGHVS, CDR2 FNYEAQ, per germline. The CDR3 loop spans 15 amino acids. This CDR3 reads CASSSSTGINNEQFF. The CDR3 bases are TGTGCCAGCAGCTCCTCGACCGGGATCAACAATGAGCAGTTCTTC.

The count of this clone is one. The rearrangement uses TRBV2 and TRBJ1-5; possible D gene TRBD1, 5 bases. Germline V gene lookup returns CDR1 SNHLY and CDR2 FYNNEI. There are 14 residues in the CDR3. V shed 6 bases and J shed 2 bases, with 11 bases lying between them. CDR3 loop: CASSGGAGNQPQHF. In DNA form, the CDR3 reads TGTGCCAGCAGCGGGGGAGCCGGCAATCAGCCCCAGCATTTT. Based on the CDR3 plus reference TRBV2 and TRBJ1-5, the full variable domain is EPEVTQTPSHQVTQMGQEVILRCVPISNHLYFYWYRQILGQKVEFLVSFYNNEISEKSEIFDDQFSVERPDGSNFTLKIRSTKLEDSAMYFCASSGGAGNQPQHFGDGTRLSIL.

The chain employs TRBV27 and TRBJ1-2; weak D call: TRBD1 (5 bases). From germline, CDR1 is MNHEY and CDR2 SMNVEV (reference sequence). V shed 4 bases and J shed 3 bases, with 9 bases lying between them. The CDR3 consists of 13 residues. DNA of the CDR3: TGTGCCAGCAGTTGGGGGGAACACTATGGCTACACCTTC. This encodes CASSWGEHYGYTF.

This clone was found a few times. DNA of the CDR3: TGTGCCAGCACCCGCGAGGGCTCTGGAAACACCATATATTTT. Protein sequence: CASTREGSGNTIYF. This rearrangement joins TRBV9 to TRBJ1-3; D gene uncertain. V was shortened by 6 bases and J by 0 bases, with 10 bases between the two germline ends. CDR3 length: 14 residues. Germline V gives CDR1 SGDLS, CDR2 YYNGEE.

Here the CDR3 DNA reads TGTGCCACCAGGCGAGGGGCGACGAACACCGGGGAGCTGTTTTTT. It encodes CATRRGATNTGELFF. This chain links TRBV15 with TRBJ2-2, with D possibly being TRBD1 or TRBD2 (5 bases each). The V and J ends lost 6 bases and 0 bases respectively, with 11 bases between them. The CDR3 is 15 amino acids. Germline CDR1 is LNHNV and CDR2 is YYDKDF (reference sequence).

V usage is TRBV28 and J usage is TRBJ2-6; 10 bases are a match to TRBD2. With V trimmed by 10 bases and J by 3 bases, 18 bases remained unmatched. The CDR3 runs to 19 residues. CDR1 and CDR2 (germline): MDHEN, SYDVKM. For the CDR3, the DNA is TGTGCCACCCTAGCGGGAGTGGGGGGTATCCTCCTTGGGGCCAACGTCCTGACTTTC. This translates into CATLAGVGGILLGANVLTF.

The chain links TRBV2 to TRBJ2-1; possibly TRBD1 for D (5 bases). Trimming removed 6 bases from V and 0 bases from J, with 12 bases in between. The CDR3 is 15 amino acids. Germline CDR1 reads SNHLY; CDR2 reads FYNNEI. The CDR3 loop reads CASRPQGASYNEQFF. CDR3 nucleotides: TGTGCCAGCAGACCCCAAGGGGCCTCCTACAATGAGCAGTTCTTC. The entire variable domain, with the rest obtained from reference TRBV2 and TRBJ2-1, is as follows: EPEVTQTPSHQVTQMGQEVILRCVPISNHLYFYWYRQILGQKVEFLVSFYNNEISEKSEIFDDQFSVERPDGSNFTLKIRSTKLEDSAMYFCASRPQGASYNEQFFGPGTRLTVL.

The V gene is TRBV7-4, the J gene TRBJ2-7; weak D call: TRBD2 (7 bases). CDR1 is SGHVT and CDR2 is SQSDAQ in the germline V gene. Trimming shortened V by 1 base and J by 3 bases, and 16 bases separated the two germline ends. The CDR3 is made up of 16 amino acids. CDR3 DNA sequence: TGTGCCAGCAGCTTAGGAGGGGGGGGCGGAAGCTACGAGCAGTACTTC. Translation: CASSLGGGGGSYEQYF.

The rearrangement links TRBV7-9 to TRBJ2-4; the D is unclear. The V end lost 5 bases, the J end lost 6 bases, and 8 bases lay between the germline ends. The germline gives CDR1 SEHNR, CDR2 FQNEAQ (reference sequence). The length of the CDR3 is 12 residues. The CDR3 protein is CASSRAPNIQYF. The CDR3 DNA sequence: TGTGCCAGCAGCCGGGCCCCAAACATTCAGTACTTC. Full variable domain (outside the CDR3, taken from reference TRBV7-9 and TRBJ2-4): DTGVSQNPRHKITKRGQNVTFRCDPISEHNRLYWYRQTLGQGPEFLTYFQNEAQLEKSRLLSDRFSAERPKGSFSTLEIQRTEQGDSAMYLCASSRAPNIQYFGAGTRLSVL.

This clone was detected only a few times. The chain joins TRBV10-3 to TRBJ1-1; D not certain. Per germline, CDR1 ENHRY and CDR2 SYGVKD. CDR3 size: 12 residues. V was pared by 2 bases and J by 7 bases, with 8 bases between. CDR3 in amino acids: CAISEGRSEAFF. The CDR3 bases are TGTGCCATCAGTGAGGGGAGAAGTGAAGCTTTCTTT.

A single count supports this clone. The chain employs TRBV30 and TRBJ2-1; 7 bases map to TRBD2. V lost 4 bases, J lost 4 bases, and 4 bases stayed unmatched. The CDR3 length is 13 residues. Germline V gene data show CDR1 as GTSNPN and CDR2 as SVGIG (reference sequence). The CDR3 reads CAWTSGVYNEQFF. CDR3 coding DNA: TGTGCCTGGACTAGCGGAGTTTACAATGAGCAGTTCTTC. The full variable domain, its missing parts supplied by reference TRBV30 and TRBJ2-1, is SQTIHQWPATLVQPVGSPLSLECTVEGTSNPNLYWYRQAAGRGLQLLFYSVGIGQISSEVPQNLSASRPQDRQFILSSKKLLLSDSGFYLCAWTSGVYNEQFFGPGTRLTVL.

The CDR3 loop is CASSVGGSYEQYF. DNA for the CDR3: TGCGCCAGCAGTGTCGGGGGTTCCTACGAGCAGTACTTC. The chain carries TRBV10-1 and TRBJ2-7, with a possible D match to TRBD2 (6 bases). The CDR3 runs to 13 residues. Trimming took 4 bases from V and 1 from J, leaving 8 bases between them. In germline, CDR1 is WNHNN, CDR2 SYGVQD (reference sequence).

Only a few counts were recorded for this clone. The genes are TRBV9 and TRBJ1-3; D gene ambiguous. Trimming removed 7 bases from V and 4 bases from J, with 9 bases in between. CDR3 length equals 12 residues. Looked up from germline, CDR1 is SGDLS and CDR2 is YYNGEE. The CDR3 protein is CASASSGNTIYF. CDR3 sequence (DNA): TGTGCCAGCGCCTCGTCCGGAAACACCATATATTTT.

The chain employs TRBV19 and TRBJ1-1; no clear D gene. This CDR3 is 14 amino acids long. V was clipped by 5 bases and J by 0 bases, with 10 bases between them. Germline-derived CDR1 and CDR2 are LNHDA and SQIVND (reference sequence). The CDR3 DNA reads TGTGCCAGTAGTCCTGCAGCCATGAACACTGAAGCTTTCTTT. It encodes CASSPAAMNTEAFF.

The chain is built from TRBV9 and TRBJ2-7; 10 nucleotides match TRBD1. The CDR3 runs 15 residues. Trimming removed 3 bases from V and 7 bases from J; junction bases left unmatched: 10. Germline loops: CDR1 SGDLS, CDR2 YYNGEE. CDR3 nucleotides: TGTGCCAGCAGCGACCCGACAGGGGGCGTGGGGGAGCAGTACTTC. As protein: CASSDPTGGVGEQYF.

V gene TRBV28 combines with J gene TRBJ1-2, with D possibly matching TRBD1 (6 bases). Trimming took 5 bases from V and 4 from J, leaving 17 bases between them. The CDR3 runs to 15 residues. Germline CDR1 reads MDHEN; CDR2 reads SYDVKM. This CDR3 is CASSPPPYRAYGYTF. The CDR3, as DNA: TGTGCCAGCAGTCCCCCCCCGTACAGGGCCTATGGCTACACCTTC.

The V and J genes are TRBV7-2 and TRBJ1-2; 8 bases align to TRBD1. The germline V gene has CDR1 SGHTA and CDR2 FQGNSA. This CDR3 has 15 amino acids. Trimming at V came to 3 bases and at J to 2 bases, leaving 5 bases not matched to a gene. CDR3 coding DNA: TGTGCCAGCAGCTTCGGACAGGGAATGAACTATGGCTACACCTTC. Encoded protein: CASSFGQGMNYGYTF.

The rearrangement links TRBV11-2 to TRBJ1-3; no clear D. CDR1 and CDR2 from the germline V gene are SGHAT and FQNNGV. This CDR3 is 16 amino acids long. Trimming cost V 3 bases and J 0 bases, with 12 bases left between them. The CDR3 spells CASSLNGPFSGNTIYF. CDR3 DNA sequence: TGTGCCAGCAGCTTGAACGGTCCGTTCTCTGGAAACACCATATATTTT.

This clone was detected only once. The chain has TRBV28 and TRBJ2-7; the D gene is possibly TRBD2 (6 bases). Germline V gene lookup returns CDR1 MDHEN and CDR2 SYDVKM. V lost 3 bases and J lost 1, with 10 bases in between. This CDR3 has 14 residues. The CDR3 loop reads CASSLSSGSYEQYF. CDR3 coding DNA: TGTGCCAGCAGTTTGAGTAGCGGATCCTACGAGCAGTACTTC.

The rearrangement links TRBV28 to TRBJ2-1; possible D gene TRBD2, 6 bases. V dropped 3 bases and J dropped 8 bases, with 14 bases sitting between them. The germline CDR1 and CDR2 sequences are MDHEN and SYDVKM. The CDR3 loop spans 14 amino acids. The CDR3 here is CASSLGGGPYEQFF. The CDR3 DNA follows: TGTGCCAGCAGTTTGGGAGGAGGGCCCTATGAGCAGTTCTTC.

This clone was seen just once. V is TRBV7-3 and J is TRBJ2-2; 8 bases are shared with TRBD2. Trimming at V came to 6 bases and at J to 5 bases, leaving 8 bases not matched to a gene. CDR1 and CDR2 (germline): SGHTA, FQGTGA. The CDR3 consists of 15 residues. Written as DNA, the CDR3 is TGTGCCAGCAGTTCAAGTGCGGGAGGTACCGGGGAGCTGTTTTTT. Residues: CASSSSAGGTGELFF.

The chain is built from TRBV7-7 and TRBJ2-7; 7 bases are a match to TRBD2. The CDR3 loop spans 15 amino acids. The V and J ends lost 1 base and 1 base, in that order; junction bases with no gene match: 4. CDR1 SSHAT and CDR2 FNYEAQ come from the germline V gene (reference sequence). This CDR3 reads CASSLGAGTSYEQYF. In nucleotides, the CDR3 is TGTGCCAGCAGCTTAGGAGCGGGGACTTCCTACGAGCAGTACTTC.

The chain recombines TRBV14 with TRBJ2-5; D ambiguous. The CDR3 runs 16 residues. Germline V lookup: CDR1 SGHDN, CDR2 FVKESK. Trimming took 0 bases from V and 3 from J, leaving 14 bases between them. CDR3: CASSQDDSTTEETQYF. The CDR3, as DNA: TGTGCCAGCAGCCAAGATGACTCTACGACGGAAGAGACCCAGTACTTC.

This clone occurred once. The V call is TRBV29-1, the J call TRBJ1-3; the D is unclear. Trimming took off 5 bases at V and 6 bases at J, with 8 bases between the two ends. The CDR3 covers 11 residues. Germline values: CDR1 SQVTM, CDR2 ANQGSEA. CDR3 sequence: CSVLLENTIYF. CDR3 DNA sequence: TGCAGCGTTCTGTTGGAAAACACCATATATTTT.

This chain connects TRBV6-5 to TRBJ1-1, with D possibly TRBD1 on 6 matching bases. Germline loops: CDR1 MNHEY, CDR2 SVGAGI. The length of the CDR3 is 13 residues. V was cut by 2 bases and J by 2 bases, with 6 bases left in between. CDR3 in DNA: TGTGCCAGCAGTTACGGGACAAACACTGAAGCTTTCTTT. Translating it yields CASSYGTNTEAFF.

The chain has TRBV19 and TRBJ2-7; D may be TRBD2 (5 bases). Germline CDR1 is LNHDA and CDR2 is SQIVND (reference sequence). Trimming left V 3 bases short and J 6 bases short, with 15 bases between. The CDR3 is 14 residues long. The CDR3 sequence: CASSIFRDASEQYF. The CDR3 DNA reads TGTGCCAGTAGTATCTTCCGGGATGCAAGCGAGCAGTACTTC. Complete variable domain (other parts from reference TRBV19 and TRBJ2-7): DGGITQSPKYLFRKEGQNVTLSCEQNLNHDAMYWYRQDPGQGLRLIYYSQIVNDFQKGDIAEGYSVSREKKESFPLTVTSAQKNPTAFYLCASSIFRDASEQYFGPGTRLTVT.

This clone was seen a single time. This sequence joins TRBV27 and TRBJ2-5; no firm D call. Germline CDR1 and CDR2: MNHEY and SMNVEV (reference sequence). The CDR3 has 13 residues. Trimming shortened V by 6 bases and J by 2 bases, and 10 bases separated the two germline ends. The CDR3 DNA reads as TGTGCCAGCAGGAACTTCCTTCAAGAGACCCAGTACTTC. Protein product: CASRNFLQETQYF.

The genes are TRBV29-1 and TRBJ2-1; 10 bases are a match to TRBD2. Germline-derived CDR1 and CDR2 are SQVTM and ANQGSEA. This CDR3 spans 18 amino acids. After removal of 0 bases from V and 9 bases from J, the junction contained 17 bases not matched to a gene. In nucleotides, the CDR3 is TGCAGCGTTGAAGATCGATCCAGGCTTCTAGCGGGAGTTGGTGAGCAGTTCTTC. Encoded protein: CSVEDRSRLLAGVGEQFF.

The CDR3 loop is CASSLAGEPLDEQYF. The CDR3 nucleotides read TGCGCCAGCAGCTTGGCGGGGGAGCCCCTAGACGAGCAGTACTTC. The V gene is TRBV5-1, the J gene TRBJ2-7, with D tentatively TRBD2 (6 bases). Germline CDR1 SGHRS, CDR2 YFSETQ. There are 15 residues in the CDR3. V was shortened by 0 bases and J by 5 bases, with 15 bases between the two germline ends.